The 22 T cell receptor beta chains below all came from one sample that was sequenced in a study of blood T cell repertoires in COVID-19. TCRdb's copy holds only in-frame clones and misses some; the assay was immunoSEQ multiplex PCR. This table holds about half a million clones, 89% found once. Material for sequencing was peripheral blood. The source is a man aged 18 to 30 with COVID-19, enrolled during active disease.

The chain links TRBV29-1 to TRBJ2-7; 7 positions match TRBD1. Germline V gene sequence: CDR1 SQVTM, CDR2 ANQGSEA. Germline trimming cut 3 bases from V and 1 base from J; bases unmatched to any gene: 6. The CDR3 has 14 amino acids. The CDR3 reads CSVDPTGDSYEQYF. The CDR3 DNA reads TGCAGCGTTGATCCTACAGGGGATTCCTACGAGCAGTACTTC.

This chain connects TRBV6-1 to TRBJ2-3; D possibly corresponds to TRBD2 (5 bases). V was clipped by 4 bases and J by 5 bases, with 19 bases between them. The length of the CDR3 is 16 residues. CDR1 and CDR2 from the germline V gene are MNHNS and SASEGT. CDR3 coding DNA: TGTGCCAGCAGTGGTCCTTTCGCGGGCGTGGGAGATACGCAGTATTTT. It translates to CASSGPFAGVGDTQYF.

The chain has TRBV2 and TRBJ1-1; TRBD1 might be the D (6 bases). Germline V gene sequence: CDR1 SNHLY, CDR2 FYNNEI. Trimming stripped 7 bases from V and 1 base from J, with 13 bases between. The CDR3 extends over 14 amino acids. The CDR3 region is CASTPRGENTEAFF. The CDR3 nucleotides read TGTGCCAGCACGCCCAGGGGAGAGAACACTGAAGCTTTCTTT.

The chain has TRBV5-4 and TRBJ2-5, with 13 nucleotides matching TRBD2. Germline CDR1 and CDR2: SGHNT and YYREEE (reference sequence). This CDR3 region has 18 residues. V was pared by 4 bases and J by 6 bases, with 15 bases of the junction left unmatched. CDR3 sequence: CASSKMTSGGLGTQTQYF. CDR3 nucleotides: TGTGCCAGCAGCAAAATGACTAGCGGGGGGCTCGGTACTCAGACCCAGTACTTC.

The count of this clone is one. This CDR3 reads CASSGQSSYNEQFF. Here the CDR3 DNA reads TGTGCCAGCTCAGGGCAGAGCTCCTACAATGAGCAGTTCTTC. The V and J genes are TRBV18 and TRBJ2-1; D gene unclear. The CDR3 has 14 amino acids. Germline assignment: CDR1 KGHSH and CDR2 LQKENI. V was cut by 5 bases and J by 0 bases, with 8 bases left in between.

V and J are TRBV2 and TRBJ2-5, with D possibly being TRBD2 (5 bases). Germline-derived CDR1 and CDR2 are SNHLY and FYNNEI. Trimming shortened V by 1 base and J by 7 bases, and 13 bases separated the two germline ends. The CDR3 length is 14 residues. CDR3 residues: CASSEGGYARTQYF. The CDR3 coding sequence is TGTGCCAGCAGTGAAGGCGGGTACGCCAGGACCCAGTACTTC.

CDR3 nucleotides: TGCGCCAGCAGCCAAGATATTGTTGAAAAACTGTTTTTT. Translating gives CASSQDIVEKLFF. The V call is TRBV4-1, the J call TRBJ1-4; D call uncertain. The CDR3 runs 13 residues. The V end lost 0 bases, the J end lost 7 bases, and 6 bases lay between the germline ends. Germline lookup yields CDR1 MGHRA and CDR2 YSYEKL.

Remarks on this clone: The sample has other DNA sequences that encode this CDR3 too. The genes are TRBV12-3 or TRBV12-4 and TRBJ2-7, with D tentatively TRBD2 (5 bases). This CDR3 has 13 residues. Trimming left V 6 bases short and J 2 bases short, with 11 bases between. DNA for the CDR3: TGTGCCAGCAGCCCTGGACTTGCCTACGAGCAGTACTTC. Its protein is CASSPGLAYEQYF.

This chain joins TRBV6-1 and TRBJ2-1; unclear D gene. V gave up 0 bases and J gave up 4 bases, with 7 bases separating them. Germline V CDR1 and CDR2: MNHNS, SASEGT. This CDR3 contains 14 residues. In nucleotides, the CDR3 is TGTGCCAGCAGTGAAGCGTCCCCTTACAATGAGCAGTTCTTC. It translates to CASSEASPYNEQFF.

This clone was recorded once. V gene TRBV6-5 combines with J gene TRBJ1-1; D remains ambiguous. V was trimmed by 3 bases and J by 0 bases, leaving 14 bases between them. Germline CDR1 and CDR2: MNHEY and SVGAGI. This CDR3 has 16 residues. CDR3: CASSYRTDKMNTEAFF. Here the CDR3 DNA reads TGTGCCAGCAGTTATAGAACAGACAAAATGAACACTGAAGCTTTCTTT.

The chain recombines TRBV7-9 with TRBJ1-4; a possible D gene is TRBD1 (6 bases). The CDR3 has 17 residues. Trimming pared 4 bases from V and 10 bases from J, leaving 25 bases between. CDR1 SEHNR and CDR2 FQNEAQ come from the germline V gene (reference sequence). The CDR3 here is CASSSPPRDKSRIKLFF. The CDR3 DNA sequence: TGTGCCAGCAGCTCACCCCCCCGGGACAAAAGTCGTATAAAACTGTTTTTT.

The chain recombines TRBV27 with TRBJ2-1, with TRBD2 matching 8 bases. CDR1 is MNHEY, CDR2 SMNVEV, per germline (reference sequence). CDR3 length: 13 amino acids. With V trimmed by 6 bases and J by 7 bases, 5 bases remained unmatched. This chain's CDR3 is CASSRTSRNEQFF. CDR3 nucleotides: TGTGCCAGCAGCCGGACTAGCAGGAATGAGCAGTTCTTC.

This clone has only a few counts. This rearrangement joins TRBV10-2 to TRBJ1-3; D perhaps matches TRBD1 (5 bases). Deletions cut 3 bases from V and 3 bases from J, with 12 bases between. The CDR3 extends over 15 amino acids. Germline lookup yields CDR1 WSHSY and CDR2 SAAADI. As DNA, the CDR3 is TGCGCCAGCAGTGAAGGGGAAGGAGATGGAAACACCATATATTTT. It specifies CASSEGEGDGNTIYF.

CDR3 amino acids: CASSQDHPLGVETQYF. The CDR3 nucleotides read TGTGCCAGCAGCCAAGATCACCCCCTGGGCGTAGAGACCCAGTACTTC. This sequence joins TRBV3-1 (or the pseudogene TRBV3-2) and TRBJ2-5; D uncertain. Germline CDR1 and CDR2: LGHDT and YNNKEL (reference sequence). This CDR3 is built from 16 residues. The V end was cut by 0 bases, the J end by 4 bases, with 15 bases between.

The chain couples TRBV2 to TRBJ2-3; a possible D gene is TRBD2 (5 bases). This CDR3 spans 16 amino acids. V was trimmed by 6 bases and J by 2 bases, leaving 18 bases between them. Germline V gives CDR1 SNHLY, CDR2 FYNNEI. CDR3 DNA: TGTGCCAGCAGGAGGGCCCCATGGGGAAACACAGATACGCAGTATTTT. Translation: CASRRAPWGNTDTQYF.

The V gene is TRBV11-3, the J gene TRBJ1-2; 7 nucleotides line up with TRBD1. The CDR3 is 15 amino acids. Trimming cost V 5 bases and J 8 bases; bases outside gene matches: 14. CDR1 SGHNT and CDR2 YENEEA come from the germline V gene. CDR3 residues: CASSLIQGQSGGYTF. The CDR3 region has the DNA TGTGCCAGCAGCCTCATCCAGGGACAGTCCGGGGGCTACACCTTC. Combining the CDR3 with reference TRBV11-3 and TRBJ1-2 gives the whole variable domain EAGVVQSPRYKIIEKKQPVAFWCNPISGHNTLYWYLQNLGQGPELLIRYENEEAVDDSQLPKDRFSAERLKGVDSTLKIQPAELGDSAVYLCASSLIQGQSGGYTFGSGTRLTVV.

This clone was detected once. V usage is TRBV4-2 and J usage is TRBJ1-5, with 10 bases identical to TRBD1. V shed 4 bases, J shed 5 bases, and the junction held 5 bases outside the gene matches. The CDR3 has 15 amino acids. The germline V gene has CDR1 LGHNA and CDR2 YNFKEQ. The CDR3 coding sequence is TGTGCCAGCAGCCTCGCCGGGACAGGGGATCAGCCCCAGCATTTT. It translates to CASSLAGTGDQPQHF.

The table lists this clone with a count of one. The genes are TRBV3-1 (or the pseudogene TRBV3-2) and TRBJ2-1; TRBD2 agrees at 11 bases. Germline CDR1 reads LGHDT; CDR2 reads YNNKEL (reference sequence). V lost 4 bases and J lost 5; bases outside the gene matches: 10. The CDR3 length is 17 residues. DNA of the CDR3: TGTGCCAGCAGCCTCTTATCCGGGACTAGCGGCGACAATGAGCAGTTCTTC. The encoded protein is CASSLLSGTSGDNEQFF.

V is TRBV2 and J is TRBJ2-2; D is unclear. The CDR3 has 14 amino acids. Trimming took 4 bases from V and 3 from J, leaving 9 bases between them. Germline assignment: CDR1 SNHLY and CDR2 FYNNEI. The CDR3 DNA sequence: TGTGCCAGCAGTGTGCGCGTGGACACCGGGGAGCTGTTTTTT. Its protein product is CASSVRVDTGELFF.

The chain combines TRBV5-6 with TRBJ1-5, with 10 positions matching TRBD1. This CDR3 region has 19 residues. J gave up 0 bases and V 4 bases, and 13 bases lay outside the gene matches. In germline, CDR1 is SGHDT, CDR2 YYEEEE. CDR3 amino acids: CASSPSPGQGSYSNQPQHF. CDR3 in DNA: TGTGCCAGCAGCCCAAGTCCGGGACAGGGGTCGTATAGCAATCAGCCCCAGCATTTT.

Concerning this clone: The identical CDR3 is also encoded by other nucleotide sequences in the sample. The chain employs TRBV5-1 and TRBJ2-7, with 10 positions matching TRBD1. CDR3 length: 15 amino acids. In germline, CDR1 is SGHRS, CDR2 YFSETQ. J lost 0 bases, V lost 0 bases, and 0 bases had no gene match. The CDR3 DNA sequence: TGCGCCAGCAGCTTGGGACAGGGGGCCTCCTACGAGCAGTACTTC. This gives the protein CASSLGQGASYEQYF.

Concerning this clone itself: The same CDR3 is also encoded by other DNA sequences in this sample. The V and J genes are TRBV18 and TRBJ1-1; tentative D call: TRBD1 (5 bases). Germline V gene lookup returns CDR1 KGHSH and CDR2 LQKENI. The CDR3 covers 14 residues. Trimming cost V 1 base and J 1 base, with 7 bases left between them. This CDR3 is CASSPRQGNTEAFF. As DNA, the CDR3 is TGTGCCAGCTCACCACGGCAGGGGAACACTGAAGCTTTCTTT.